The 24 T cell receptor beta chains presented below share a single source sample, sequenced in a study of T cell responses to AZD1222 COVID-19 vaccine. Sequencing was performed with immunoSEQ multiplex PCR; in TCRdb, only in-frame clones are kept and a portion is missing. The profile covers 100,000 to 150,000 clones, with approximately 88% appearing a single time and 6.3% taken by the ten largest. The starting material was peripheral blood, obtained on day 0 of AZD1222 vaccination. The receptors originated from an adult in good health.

In nucleotides, the CDR3 is TGTGCCAGTAGTATAGGTCGTCGGGGGCAGGCAGATACGCAGTATTTT. This codes for CASSIGRRGQADTQYF. V and J are TRBV19 and TRBJ2-3; D tentatively fits TRBD1 or TRBD2 (6 bases each). The CDR3 is 16 residues long. Germline-derived CDR1 and CDR2 are LNHDA and SQIVND (reference sequence). The germline V and J ends were trimmed by 1 base and 4 bases, with 15 bases remaining between them.

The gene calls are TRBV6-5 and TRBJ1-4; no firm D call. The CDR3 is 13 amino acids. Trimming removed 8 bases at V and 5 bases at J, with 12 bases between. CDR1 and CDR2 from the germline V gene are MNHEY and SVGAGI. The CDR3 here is CASWASPNEKLFF. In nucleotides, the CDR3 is TGTGCCAGCTGGGCCAGCCCGAATGAAAAACTGTTTTTT.

CDR3 sequence: CASRTENTEAFF. The CDR3, as DNA: TGTGCCAGTAGGACAGAGAACACTGAAGCTTTCTTT. The chain joins TRBV19 to TRBJ1-1; a weak D match, TRBD1 (5 bases). Germline V gene lookup returns CDR1 LNHDA and CDR2 SQIVND (reference sequence). V dropped 6 bases and J dropped 1 base, with 6 bases sitting between them. The CDR3 spans 12 residues.

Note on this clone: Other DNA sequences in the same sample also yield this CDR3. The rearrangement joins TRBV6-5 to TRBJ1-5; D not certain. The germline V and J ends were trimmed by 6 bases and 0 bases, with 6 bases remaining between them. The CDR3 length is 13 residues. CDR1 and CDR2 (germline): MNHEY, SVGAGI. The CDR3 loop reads CASSSYSNQPQHF. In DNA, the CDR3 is TGTGCCAGCAGCAGTTATAGCAATCAGCCCCAGCATTTT.

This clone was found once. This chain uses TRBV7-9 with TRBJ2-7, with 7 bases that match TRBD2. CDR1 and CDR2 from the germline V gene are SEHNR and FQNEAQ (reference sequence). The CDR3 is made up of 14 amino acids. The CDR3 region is CATETGGGGYEQYF. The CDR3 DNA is TGTGCTACAGAGACGGGCGGGGGAGGATACGAGCAGTACTTC.

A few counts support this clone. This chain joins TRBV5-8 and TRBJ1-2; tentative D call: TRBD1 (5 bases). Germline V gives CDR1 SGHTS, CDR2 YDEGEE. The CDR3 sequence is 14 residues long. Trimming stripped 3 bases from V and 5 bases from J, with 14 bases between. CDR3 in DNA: TGTGCCAGCAGCTGGACCGGGACCGATTATGGCTACACCTTC. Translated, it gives CASSWTGTDYGYTF.

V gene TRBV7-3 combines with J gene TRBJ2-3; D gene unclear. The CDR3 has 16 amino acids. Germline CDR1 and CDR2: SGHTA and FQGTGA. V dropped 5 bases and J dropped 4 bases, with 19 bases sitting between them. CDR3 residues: CASSPVSGPHPDTQYF. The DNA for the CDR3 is TGTGCCAGCAGCCCTGTGTCTGGTCCTCACCCAGATACGCAGTATTTT. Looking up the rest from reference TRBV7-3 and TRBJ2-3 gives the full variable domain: GAGVSQTPSNKVTEKGKYVELRCDPISGHTALYWYRQSLGQGPEFLIYFQGTGAADDSGLPNDRFFAVRPEGSVSTLKIQRTERGDSAVYLCASSPVSGPHPDTQYFGPGTRLTVL.

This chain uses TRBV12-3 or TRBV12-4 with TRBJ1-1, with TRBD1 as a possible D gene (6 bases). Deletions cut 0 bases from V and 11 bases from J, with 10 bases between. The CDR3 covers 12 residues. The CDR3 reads CASSLAGGQAFF. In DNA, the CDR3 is TGTGCCAGCAGTTTAGCCGGGGGCCAGGCTTTCTTT.

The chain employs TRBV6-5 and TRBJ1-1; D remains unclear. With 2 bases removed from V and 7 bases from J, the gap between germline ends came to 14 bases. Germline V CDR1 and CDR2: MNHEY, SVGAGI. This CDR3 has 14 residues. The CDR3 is CASSYLYGANEAFF. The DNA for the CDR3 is TGTGCCAGCAGTTACCTGTACGGCGCTAATGAAGCTTTCTTT.

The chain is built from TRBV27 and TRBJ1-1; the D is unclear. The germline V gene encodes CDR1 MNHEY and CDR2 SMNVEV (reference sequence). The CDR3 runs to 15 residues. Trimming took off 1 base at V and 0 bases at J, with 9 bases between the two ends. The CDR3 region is CASSLFYSVNTEAFF. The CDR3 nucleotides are TGTGCCAGCAGTTTATTTTACAGCGTGAACACTGAAGCTTTCTTT.

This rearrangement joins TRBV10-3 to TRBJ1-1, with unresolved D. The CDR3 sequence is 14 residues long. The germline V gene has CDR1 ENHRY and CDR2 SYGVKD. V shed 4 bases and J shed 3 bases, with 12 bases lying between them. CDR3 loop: CAISAGVRDTEAFF. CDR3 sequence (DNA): TGTGCCATCAGTGCTGGTGTTCGGGACACTGAAGCTTTCTTT.

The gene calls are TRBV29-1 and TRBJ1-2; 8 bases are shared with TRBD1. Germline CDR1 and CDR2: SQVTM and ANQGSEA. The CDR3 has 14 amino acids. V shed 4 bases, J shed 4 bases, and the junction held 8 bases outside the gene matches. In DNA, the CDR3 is TGCAGCGTTGGCCCCGACGGACAGGGCTATGGCTACACCTTC. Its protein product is CSVGPDGQGYGYTF.

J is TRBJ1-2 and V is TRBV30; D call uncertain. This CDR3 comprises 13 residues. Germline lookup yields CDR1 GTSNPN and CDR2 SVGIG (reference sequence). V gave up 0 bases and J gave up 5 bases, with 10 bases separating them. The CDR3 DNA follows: TGTGCCTGGAGTGTAGGCACGGCTTATGGCTACACCTTC. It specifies CAWSVGTAYGYTF. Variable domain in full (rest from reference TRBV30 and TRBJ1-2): SQTIHQWPATLVQPVGSPLSLECTVEGTSNPNLYWYRQAAGRGLQLLFYSVGIGQISSEVPQNLSASRPQDRQFILSSKKLLLSDSGFYLCAWSVGTAYGYTFGSGTRLTVV.

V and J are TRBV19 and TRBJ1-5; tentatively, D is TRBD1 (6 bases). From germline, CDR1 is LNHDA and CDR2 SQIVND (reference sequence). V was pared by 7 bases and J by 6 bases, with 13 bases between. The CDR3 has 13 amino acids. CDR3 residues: CASIGTTVQPQHF. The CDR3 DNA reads TGTGCCAGTATAGGGACAACCGTTCAGCCCCAGCATTTT.

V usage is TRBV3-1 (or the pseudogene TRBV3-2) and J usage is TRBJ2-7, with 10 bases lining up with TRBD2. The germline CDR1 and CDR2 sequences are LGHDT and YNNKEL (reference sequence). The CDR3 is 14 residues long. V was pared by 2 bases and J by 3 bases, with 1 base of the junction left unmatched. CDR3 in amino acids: CASSQLAGDYEQYF. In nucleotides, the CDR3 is TGTGCCAGCAGCCAACTAGCGGGGGACTACGAGCAGTACTTC.

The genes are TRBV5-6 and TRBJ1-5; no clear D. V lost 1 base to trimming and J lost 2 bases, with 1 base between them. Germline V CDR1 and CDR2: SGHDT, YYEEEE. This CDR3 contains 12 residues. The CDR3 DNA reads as TGTGCCAGCAGCTTGCGCAATCAGCCCCAGCATTTT. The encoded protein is CASSLRNQPQHF.

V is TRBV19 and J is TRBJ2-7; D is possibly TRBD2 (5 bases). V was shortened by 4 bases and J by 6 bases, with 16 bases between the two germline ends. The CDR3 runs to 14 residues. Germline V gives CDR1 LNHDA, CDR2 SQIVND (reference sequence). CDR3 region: CASSKDDYYGEQYF. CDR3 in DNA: TGTGCCAGTAGTAAGGACGACTATTACGGCGAGCAGTACTTC.

The CDR3: CSVRLRATRDTEAFF. In nucleotides, the CDR3 is TGCAGCGTTCGGCTACGGGCCACAAGGGACACTGAAGCTTTCTTT. V usage is TRBV29-1 and J usage is TRBJ1-1, with D unclear. The CDR3 covers 15 residues. CDR1 is SQVTM, CDR2 ANQGSEA, per germline. Trimming removed 5 bases from V and 3 bases from J, with 19 bases in between.

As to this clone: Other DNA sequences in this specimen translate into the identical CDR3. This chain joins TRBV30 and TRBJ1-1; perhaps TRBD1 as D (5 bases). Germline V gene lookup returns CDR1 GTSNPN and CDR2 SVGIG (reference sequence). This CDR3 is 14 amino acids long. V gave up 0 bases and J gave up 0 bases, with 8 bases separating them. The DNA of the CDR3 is TGTGCCTGGAGTGTCGACAGCATGAACACTGAAGCTTTCTTT. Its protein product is CAWSVDSMNTEAFF.

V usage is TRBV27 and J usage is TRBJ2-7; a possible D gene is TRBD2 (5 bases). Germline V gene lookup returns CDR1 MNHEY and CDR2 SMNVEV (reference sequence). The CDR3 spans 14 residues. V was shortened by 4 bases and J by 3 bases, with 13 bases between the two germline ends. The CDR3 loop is CASSYGPGSYEQYF. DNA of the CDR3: TGTGCCAGCAGTTACGGTCCGGGGAGCTACGAGCAGTACTTC.

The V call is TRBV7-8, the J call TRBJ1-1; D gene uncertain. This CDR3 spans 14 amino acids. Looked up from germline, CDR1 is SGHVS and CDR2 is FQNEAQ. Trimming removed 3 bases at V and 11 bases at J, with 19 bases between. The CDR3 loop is CASSLEERGANAFF. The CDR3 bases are TGTGCCAGCAGCTTGGAGGAACGGGGAGCTAACGCTTTCTTT. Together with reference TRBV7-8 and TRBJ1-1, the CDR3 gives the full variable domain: GAGVSQSPRYKVAKRGQDVALRCDPISGHVSLFWYQQALGQGPEFLTYFQNEAQLDKSGLPSDRFFAERPEGSVSTLKIQRTQQEDSAVYLCASSLEERGANAFFGQGTRLTVV.

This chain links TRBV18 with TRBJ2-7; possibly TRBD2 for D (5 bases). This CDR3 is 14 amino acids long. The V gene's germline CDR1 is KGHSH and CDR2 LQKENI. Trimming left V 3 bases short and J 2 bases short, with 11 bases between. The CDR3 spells CASSPGRGPYEQYF. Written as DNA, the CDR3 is TGTGCCAGCTCACCGGGGAGAGGGCCCTACGAGCAGTACTTC.

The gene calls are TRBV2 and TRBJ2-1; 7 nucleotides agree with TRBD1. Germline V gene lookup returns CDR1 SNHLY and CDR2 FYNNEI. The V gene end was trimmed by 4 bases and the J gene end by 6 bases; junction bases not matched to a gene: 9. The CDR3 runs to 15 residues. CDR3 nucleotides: TGTGCCAGCAGTGCTTGGCAGGGGGAACTCAATGAGCAGTTCTTC. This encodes CASSAWQGELNEQFF.

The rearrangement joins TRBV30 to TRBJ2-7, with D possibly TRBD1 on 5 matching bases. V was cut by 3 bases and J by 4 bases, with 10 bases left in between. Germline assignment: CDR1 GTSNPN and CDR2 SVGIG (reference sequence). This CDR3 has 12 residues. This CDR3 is CAWSPTEYEQYF. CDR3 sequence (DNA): TGTGCCTGGAGCCCGACAGAGTACGAGCAGTACTTC.